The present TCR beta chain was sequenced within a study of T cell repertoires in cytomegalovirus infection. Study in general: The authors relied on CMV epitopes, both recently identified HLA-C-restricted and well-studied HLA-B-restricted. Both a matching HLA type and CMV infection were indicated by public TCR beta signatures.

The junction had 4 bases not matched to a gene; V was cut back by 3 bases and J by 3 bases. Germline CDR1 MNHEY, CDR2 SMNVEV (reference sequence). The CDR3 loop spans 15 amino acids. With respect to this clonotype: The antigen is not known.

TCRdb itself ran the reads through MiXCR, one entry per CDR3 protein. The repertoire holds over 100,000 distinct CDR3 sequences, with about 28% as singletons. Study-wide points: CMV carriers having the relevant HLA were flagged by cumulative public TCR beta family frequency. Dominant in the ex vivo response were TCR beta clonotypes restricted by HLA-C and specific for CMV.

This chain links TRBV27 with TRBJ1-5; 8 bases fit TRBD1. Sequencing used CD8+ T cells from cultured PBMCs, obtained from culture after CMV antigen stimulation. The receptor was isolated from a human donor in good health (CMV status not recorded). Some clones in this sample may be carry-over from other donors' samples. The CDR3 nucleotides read TGTGCCAGCAGTTTGACAGGGGATGACAATCAGCCCCAGCATTTT. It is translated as CASSLTGDDNQPQHF.